What follows describes a single T cell receptor (beta chain). No antigen is known for it. Per-base qualities were not stored, and no clone one base away is much larger. Libraries were built with the immunoSEQ multiplex PCR assay. For the multiplex PCR, a mixture combining 60 forward primers for TCR Vbeta segments and 13 reverse primers for TCR Jbeta segments was used. A multiplex PCR assay on genomic DNA amplified the CDR3 region of rearranged TCR beta genes. The Illumina HiSeq System was used to sequence the amplified TCR beta libraries as 87-base-pair reads. As for the authors' bioinformatics: In a later analysis, roughly 80 million unique TCR beta chains were counted across the 666 repertoires, and roughly 11 million of these chains were shared by at least two donors. Raw reads were error-corrected and collapsed into unique sequences by a nearest-neighbor algorithm in which closely related sequences were merged to remove PCR and sequencing errors. CDR3 sequences were aligned to IMGT reference sequences to assign V, D and J gene segments. Each retained sequence needed at least a six-nucleotide match to both a V gene segment and a J gene segment. Rearrangements were classified as productive when the CDR3 lacked stop codons and remained in frame with V and J, and all other rearrangements were classified as non-productive. Following IMGT convention, CDR3 was defined as the stretch from the second conserved V-encoded cysteine up to the conserved J-encoded phenylalanine. The earlier analysis of 450 to 750 of the donors excluded any sequence lacking an unambiguous match to a single V gene segment. An earlier analysis of 587 of the donors classified V segments as functional when productive rearrangements were above 56.7% and as segregating when the standard deviation between donors was above 5%. To diagnose cytomegalovirus status from the catalog of TCR beta chain sequences, a statistical classification framework was built. In a later analysis, V and J genes were assigned by comparing TCR nucleotide sequences against IMGT/GENE-DB human TR gene sequences. The TCRdist pipeline was used in a later analysis to assign CDR3 sequences and most-parsimonious VDJ recombination scenarios. In a later analysis, every TCR beta chain was defined by the combination of its CDR3 amino acid sequence and its V-gene family, and reads without a unique V-gene family were dropped. As a way to deal with suspected cross-contamination and a sequencing artifact, a later analysis dropped 500 to 700 nucleotide sequences that were highly shared and had low generation probability. For each public chain, a later analysis derived a clonal expansion index from normalized ranks of inferred template counts within each repertoire. In a later analysis, generation probabilities were computed with a VDJ recombination model fitted to out-of-frame rearrangements, and the resulting probabilities were checked against IGoR. In a later analysis, TCR-TCR, TCR-HLA and TCR-CMV co-occurrence was scored with hypergeometric tests, and a repertoire-size bias correction was applied to TCR pairs. To estimate false discovery rates, a later analysis permuted the HLA or CMV assignments 20 times. In a later analysis, co-occurring TCRs were grouped with DBSCAN, and TCRdist sequence similarity was added when clustering was performed within HLA-allele-positive subsets. Repertoires with fewer than 30,000 or more than 120,000 public chains were left out of co-occurrence clustering, as were five repertoires with anomalous nucleotide sharing. Held by TCRdb, this immuneACCESS table contains in-frame sequences only and omits some clones. Under half of the omission traces to an unresolved V gene where checked; the cause of the rest is unknown. V, J and clone size are those of that table, while D and trimming were read from the DNA. The sample table contains 100,000 to 150,000 clones; only one count was recorded for around two thirds of them. Together, the top ten hold approximately 8.5% of the sample.

The CDR3 holds 16 amino acids from the cysteine to the phenylalanine. Only the CDR3 portion is preserved as DNA: 48 bases, with reading frame beginning at the first base. Taken from the germline V gene, the CDR1 and CDR2 loops are SGHTS and YDEGEE. V loses 1 base, J loses 0 bases, and the germline ends lie 13 bases apart. The cohort comprised some 700 healthy bone marrow donors. At the time of sampling, every cohort member was nominally healthy, though immune exposures that went unrecorded were likely present. The donor was CMV seropositive and belonged to the group of about 290 seropositive cohort members. Every donor gave a peripheral blood sample, and the peripheral blood mononuclear cells from that sample were used for TCR beta sequencing. The Qiagen DNeasy Blood Extraction Kit was used to extract genomic DNA from the blood cell samples. These data come from a study of cytomegalovirus exposure and HLA in healthy donors (TCRdb year 2017). A note on the overall study: According to an earlier analysis of around 600 of the donors, roughly 180 million T cells yielded 90 million to 140 million unique TCR beta sequences and 276 Gb of sequence data. About 280 gigabases of sequencing data and around 85 million unique TCR sequences made up an early release that covered nearly 650 HLA-typed donors. The genetic ancestry cluster associated with self-reported Caucasian donors included 80% to 90% of the approximately 430 genotyped donors. The study was designed to test whether signatures of past pathogen exposure could be identified by cataloging public T cell receptors. Using immunosequencing, the study profiled T cell repertoires from about 650 subjects and related those repertoires to cytomegalovirus serostatus. Along with the approximately 700-subject first cohort, a separate validation cohort of around 120 different subjects was used. The study combined high-throughput TCR immunosequencing, statistical association of individual TCRs with disease status, and machine learning to predict cytomegalovirus infection status. A later analysis re-analyzed previously published TCR beta repertoires from 660 or so donors and added high-resolution HLA genotyping to study TCR occurrence patterns. In the later analysis, no new phenotypic data were used to find candidate immune exposures; instead, reliance was placed on TCR beta sequences and their occurrence across donors. In an earlier analysis of 500 to 650 of the donors, high-throughput TCR beta sequencing was used to judge whether each TCR beta V gene segment behaved as functional or pseudogenic. Donor age, sex, ethnicity and CMV serostatus were compiled alongside the repertoire data. A later genetic analysis took genome-wide SNP genotypes for about 55% of the 666 donors and used that subset as a discovery cohort. Every repertoire in the discovery cohort had been generated on one and the same sequencing platform. Both class I and class II loci were covered by HLA typing, at four-digit resolution. The number of typed donors differed by locus: about 629-640 for A, B, C, DRB1 and DQB1; some 500 for DQA1; approximately 610 for DPA1; and 400 to 480 for DPB1. Four or five DR-DQ haplotypes were handled as single units for association and clustering, since linkage in the cohort was strong. Among about 370 genotyped donors of the cohort, an average of approximately 240,000 unique TCR beta nucleotide sequences was sequenced per donor, of which about 19% were non-productive.

General findings and caveats noted by the study authors: The cohort was sequenced for TCR beta chains only, and without alpha or paired-chain data the features that could be detected were limited. The study listed 164 TCR beta chains as associated with cytomegalovirus. A cluster of highly shared sequence variants was judged likely to represent a technical artifact of the sequencing pipeline. According to a later analysis, parvovirus B19, influenza, CMV and Epstein-Barr virus appeared linked to several top co-occurrence clusters. In vitro tests confirmed that three of the cytomegalovirus-associated TCR beta chains recognize cytomegalovirus antigens. A further reported finding was that TCR beta sequences accurately predicted the HLA-A and HLA-B alleles for most subjects in the first cohort. The authors suggested that the approach could potentially be generalized to other disease states and immunological phenotypes. The classifier was reported to diagnose cytomegalovirus status with high specificity and sensitivity in both the original cohort and the validation cohort. An association between a missense DCLRE1C variant and V-gene and J-gene trimming of TCR beta chains was found in a later genetic analysis and replicated in an independent cohort. According to a later analysis, TCR association rates differed among HLA loci, with DRB1 alleles showing the most associated TCRs and HLA-C alleles showing the fewest. A later genetic analysis reported fewer N-insertions in productive TCRs among donors in an Asian-associated ancestry cluster than the roughly 720-donor mean. A later analysis found that most CMV-associated TCR beta chains appeared HLA-restricted, with HLA associations seemingly driven largely by CMV exposure. Most TCR sequences were seen in very few donors, while some public TCRs were found in many individuals. The presence/absence analyses assumed that sequencing depth was roughly uniform across donors, and that assumption may not be true. In an earlier analysis of 587 of the donors, most TCR beta V segments appeared in productive rearrangements about 90% or about 30% of the time, broadly matching IMGT annotations. In a later analysis, HLA-associated TCR beta chains were found to be more clonally expanded and to have lower generation probabilities than equally common non-associated chains. The 87-base-pair reads could not distinguish some IMGT-functional V segments, including TRBV6-2 and TRBV6-3, so those segments were excluded. The earlier analysis of nearly 600 of the donors excluded 15 to 20 rarely observed V segments, including chromosome 9 orphons, because counts were too low. Immune exposure information for the cohort was limited to CMV serostatus. When HLA alleles, especially DR and DQ, strongly co-occurred, TCR associations were difficult to assign to individual alleles. Correlated functional status among segregating V segments might reflect linkage disequilibrium, but an unknown experimental factor could not be ruled out. In a later analysis, about 17,000 TCR beta sequences were associated with specific HLA alleles at a false discovery rate of 0.05. HLA typing was unavailable for some donors at each locus, so association tests used only the typed subset.

Sequenced material: PBMCs. This chain is built from TRBV5-8 and TRBJ1-1; TRBD1 could be the D gene, as 5 bases match. This sequence was found in a woman in her thirties or forties in good health and CMV-seropositive. The DNA reads TGTGCCAGCAGCTTGACGGGGGTCCCCATGAACACTGAAGCTTTCTTT. Translated, this gives CASSLTGVPMNTEAFF.